Each of the 27 T cell receptor beta chains below was sequenced from the same sample in a study of shared clonotypes between healthy human individuals. Naive CD8 isolation took CD45RO-negative cells positively selected for CCR7 and excluded terminally differentiated effector memory CD45RA+ cells. This table comes from immunoSEQ multiplex PCR, and its TCRdb copy is limited to in-frame clones, with some not included. The sample carries around 2,000,000 clones, 85% to 95% recorded once. Sequenced sample: naive CD8+ T cells from PBMCs. The receptors were gathered from a man aged 18 to 30 in good health. Some clones in this sample may be carry-over from other donors' samples.

In this sample, this clone turned up once. The chain recombines TRBV28 with TRBJ2-3; no firm D call. Germline lookup yields CDR1 MDHEN and CDR2 SYDVKM. The CDR3 runs to 14 residues. Between the trimmed V and J ends, which lost 4 bases and 7 bases, there was a span of 15 bases. In DNA, the CDR3 is TGTGCCAGCAGTTCCGCGTCACAGTCTAATACGCAGTATTTT. It yields the protein CASSSASQSNTQYF.

V usage is TRBV11-2 and J usage is TRBJ2-7; 12 nucleotides line up with TRBD1. After removal of 4 bases from V and 7 bases from J, the junction contained 5 bases not matched to a gene. The CDR3 has 14 amino acids. CDR1 and CDR2 (germline): SGHAT, FQNNGV. The CDR3 loop reads CASSSGTGGWEQYF. CDR3 DNA sequence: TGTGCCAGCAGCTCGGGGACAGGGGGCTGGGAGCAGTACTTC.

This chain connects TRBV25-1 to TRBJ1-2; D gene unclear. The CDR3 extends over 14 amino acids. V was pared by 8 bases and J by 5 bases, with 18 bases between. Germline CDR1 reads MGHDK; CDR2 reads SYGVNS. Written as DNA, the CDR3 is TGTGCCAGCGGGGAGGAGTTTCTGGAGTATGGCTACACCTTC. Translating it yields CASGEEFLEYGYTF.

The chain joins TRBV10-3 to TRBJ2-7; TRBD2 aligns across 10 bases. The germline V gene has CDR1 ENHRY and CDR2 SYGVKD. The length of the CDR3 is 14 residues. V lost 4 bases to trimming and J lost 3 bases; unmatched junction nucleotides: 3. Here the CDR3 reads CAISAASGSYEQYF. CDR3 nucleotides: TGTGCCATCAGTGCGGCTAGCGGGAGCTACGAGCAGTACTTC.

The chain recombines TRBV28 with TRBJ2-3; TRBD2 aligns across 7 bases. The V gene's germline CDR1 is MDHEN and CDR2 SYDVKM. The CDR3 sequence is 15 residues long. J was trimmed by 2 bases and V by 5 bases; bases with no gene match: 7. CDR3 in amino acids: CASSVGSGDTDTQYF. Here the CDR3 DNA reads TGTGCCAGCAGTGTAGGAAGCGGGGACACAGATACGCAGTATTTT. The full variable domain, with the rest looked up from reference TRBV28 and TRBJ2-3, is DVKVTQSSRYLVKRTGEKVFLECVQDMDHENMFWYRQDPGLGLRLIYFSYDVKMKEKGDIPEGYSVSREKKERFSLILESASTNQTSMYLCASSVGSGDTDTQYFGPGTRLTVL.

The J gene is TRBJ2-5, the V gene TRBV7-9; no definite D call. This CDR3 has 14 residues. The germline gives CDR1 SEHNR, CDR2 FQNEAQ (reference sequence). V was clipped by 0 bases and J by 2 bases, with 7 bases between them. CDR3 in DNA: TGTGCCAGCAGCTTAGCTCCACAGCAAGAGACCCAGTACTTC. It is translated as CASSLAPQQETQYF. Full variable domain (remainder filled in from reference TRBV7-9 and TRBJ2-5): DTGVSQNPRHKITKRGQNVTFRCDPISEHNRLYWYRQTLGQGPEFLTYFQNEAQLEKSRLLSDRFSAERPKGSFSTLEIQRTEQGDSAMYLCASSLAPQQETQYFGPGTRLLVL.

The chain has TRBV6-4 and TRBJ2-1, with a weak D call TRBD2 (6 bases). V lost 1 base to trimming and J lost 3 bases, with 13 bases between them. CDR3 length equals 16 residues. CDR1 and CDR2 (germline): MRHNA, SNTAGT. CDR3 protein: CASSDWGLTDYNEQFF. CDR3 coding DNA: TGTGCCAGCAGTGACTGGGGACTGACTGACTACAATGAGCAGTTCTTC.

As regards this clone: The same CDR3 is also encoded by other DNA sequences in this sample. V and J are TRBV5-6 and TRBJ2-7; D is uncertain. From germline, CDR1 is SGHDT and CDR2 YYEEEE. This CDR3 comprises 14 residues. Deletions cut 4 bases from V and 5 bases from J, with 16 bases between. The CDR3 reads CASSPENLGHEQYF. The CDR3 nucleotides read TGTGCCAGCAGCCCGGAAAACCTGGGCCACGAGCAGTACTTC.

The J gene is TRBJ2-1, the V gene TRBV5-6; no clear D gene. The germline gives CDR1 SGHDT, CDR2 YYEEEE. This CDR3 has 14 residues. V shed 2 bases and J shed 7 bases, with 13 bases lying between them. DNA of the CDR3: TGTGCCAGCAGCTTATCGGATCTAGGGAATGAGCAGTTCTTC. Protein: CASSLSDLGNEQFF.

The chain is built from TRBV9 and TRBJ2-1; D is uncertain. Trimming removed 0 bases from V and 8 bases from J, with 9 bases in between. The CDR3 consists of 13 residues. The germline V gene encodes CDR1 SGDLS and CDR2 YYNGEE. The CDR3 protein is CASSVGGSHEQFF. In nucleotides, the CDR3 is TGTGCCAGCAGCGTAGGAGGTTCCCATGAGCAGTTCTTC. Full variable domain (missing parts from reference TRBV9 and TRBJ2-1): DSGVTQTPKHLITATGQRVTLRCSPRSGDLSVYWYQQSLDQGLQFLIQYYNGEERAKGNILERFSAQQFPDLHSELNLSSLELGDSALYFCASSVGGSHEQFFGPGTRLTVL.

This sequence joins TRBV7-9 and TRBJ1-4; D is uncertain. This CDR3 spans 15 amino acids. Looked up from germline, CDR1 is SEHNR and CDR2 is FQNEAQ (reference sequence). Trimming stripped 2 bases from V and 8 bases from J, with 15 bases between. The CDR3 spells CASSLRISLEEKLFF. The CDR3 region has the DNA TGTGCCAGCAGCTTACGTATCTCGCTTGAGGAAAAACTGTTTTTT.

This clone was recorded only once. The chain combines TRBV7-9 with TRBJ2-1, with TRBD2 matching over 8 bases. The V and J ends lost 2 bases and 8 bases, in that order; junction bases with no gene match: 8. CDR1 is SEHNR, CDR2 FQNEAQ, per germline (reference sequence). This CDR3 spans 15 amino acids. The CDR3 spells CASSLRGTSRYEQFF. CDR3 DNA: TGTGCCAGCAGCTTACGTGGGACTAGTCGCTATGAGCAGTTCTTC.

In nucleotides, the CDR3 is TGTGCCTGGAGTGGAGGACACACTCTAAACTCCGGGTCTGGGGCCAACGTCCTGACTTTC. Translating gives CAWSGGHTLNSGSGANVLTF. This chain links TRBV30 with TRBJ2-6, with D possibly matching TRBD1 (5 bases). In germline, CDR1 is GTSNPN, CDR2 SVGIG (reference sequence). V lost 1 base, J lost 1 base, and 23 bases lay in between. CDR3 length equals 20 residues.

Comments on this clone: Additional DNA sequences in this sample encode the identical CDR3. The rearrangement uses TRBV27 and TRBJ2-2; D perhaps matches TRBD2 (6 bases). V shed 2 bases and J shed 2 bases, with 9 bases lying between them. The germline V gene has CDR1 MNHEY and CDR2 SMNVEV (reference sequence). The CDR3 has 15 residues. The DNA for the CDR3 is TGTGCCAGCAGTTTAGGGACTTCAAACACCGGGGAGCTGTTTTTT. Protein product: CASSLGTSNTGELFF.

The V call is TRBV27, the J call TRBJ2-6, with 8 bases that match TRBD1. The trim removed 6 bases at V and 0 bases at J, leaving 7 bases unmatched. The CDR3 spans 17 residues. Germline V gene sequence: CDR1 MNHEY, CDR2 SMNVEV (reference sequence). Here the CDR3 reads CASSPRGPGSGANVLTF. In DNA form, the CDR3 reads TGTGCCAGCAGCCCCAGGGGGCCGGGCTCTGGGGCCAACGTCCTGACTTTC.

The rearrangement joins TRBV28 to TRBJ2-1; 9 nucleotides line up with TRBD2. The V gene's germline CDR1 is MDHEN and CDR2 SYDVKM. J lost 4 bases, V lost 3 bases, and 16 bases had no gene match. The CDR3 consists of 19 residues. CDR3 residues: CASSFQGLARQNIYNEQFF. DNA of the CDR3: TGTGCCAGCAGTTTCCAAGGACTAGCGAGACAAAACATATACAATGAGCAGTTCTTC.

There are a few counts of this clone. The chain joins TRBV6-5 to TRBJ1-5; D call uncertain. V lost 8 bases, J lost 1 base, and 9 bases lay in between. Germline-derived CDR1 and CDR2 are MNHEY and SVGAGI. The CDR3 contains 13 residues. The CDR3 protein is CASLGESNQPQHF. CDR3 DNA: TGTGCCAGCCTCGGAGAGAGCAATCAGCCCCAGCATTTT.

The rearrangement uses TRBV10-3 and TRBJ1-2, with 9 bases aligning to TRBD1. Germline CDR1 reads ENHRY; CDR2 reads SYGVKD. J gave up 4 bases and V 6 bases, and 15 bases lay outside the gene matches. The CDR3 runs to 17 residues. The DNA for the CDR3 is TGTGCCATCAGCGCTCCGGGACAGGGTGTTTCAAGCTATGGCTACACCTTC. Its translation is CAISAPGQGVSSYGYTF.

This chain links TRBV27 with TRBJ2-1; tentative D call: TRBD2 (6 bases). V dropped 5 bases and J dropped 9 bases, with 17 bases sitting between them. The germline V gene has CDR1 MNHEY and CDR2 SMNVEV (reference sequence). CDR3 length: 14 amino acids. The CDR3 DNA sequence: TGTGCCAGCAGTCCCGGGGTTGCCGGGGGTGAGCAGTTCTTC. It translates to CASSPGVAGGEQFF.

The CDR3 coding sequence is TGTGCCAGCAGTTATACGGTTCGGAACGAGCAGTACTTC. This translates into CASSYTVRNEQYF. This chain links TRBV27 with TRBJ2-7; no firm D call. The germline V and J ends were trimmed by 4 bases and 5 bases, with 12 bases remaining between them. The CDR3 extends over 13 amino acids. Germline CDR1 reads MNHEY; CDR2 reads SMNVEV (reference sequence).

The chain combines TRBV7-7 with TRBJ2-3, with D perhaps matching TRBD1 (5 bases). From germline, CDR1 is SSHAT and CDR2 FNYEAQ (reference sequence). The CDR3 covers 13 residues. V lost 5 bases, J lost 5 bases, and 11 bases lay in between. DNA for the CDR3: TGTGCCAGCAGCCCCGCCAGGGAAGATACGCAGTATTTT. This codes for CASSPAREDTQYF.

V gene TRBV19 combines with J gene TRBJ1-1; 7 bases fit TRBD1. CDR1 and CDR2 (germline): LNHDA, SQIVND (reference sequence). CDR3 length equals 15 residues. J lost 6 bases, V lost 2 bases, and 9 bases had no gene match. The CDR3 bases are TGTGCCAGTAGTATATACCGGGACAGCGAGCCTGAAGCTTTCTTT. This encodes CASSIYRDSEPEAFF.

The rearrangement uses TRBV2 and TRBJ2-3, with D unclear. Trimming cost V 4 bases and J 14 bases, with 10 bases left between them. CDR1 SNHLY and CDR2 FYNNEI come from the germline V gene. This CDR3 comprises 10 residues. CDR3 in DNA: TGTGCCAGCAGTGGACAACCGGTGTATTTT. Its translation is CASSGQPVYF.

The rearrangement links TRBV27 to TRBJ1-2, with D unclear. Trimming pared 1 base from V and 4 bases from J, leaving 10 bases between. Looked up from germline, CDR1 is MNHEY and CDR2 is SMNVEV (reference sequence). The CDR3 totals 14 residues. CDR3 residues: CASSLFVGSYGYTF. DNA of the CDR3: TGTGCCAGCAGTTTATTCGTGGGTAGCTATGGCTACACCTTC.

CDR3 sequence reads: CASSPRTGGNTIYF. The CDR3 coding sequence is TGTGCCAGCAGCCCTCGGACAGGGGGAAACACCATATATTTT. The chain couples TRBV14 to TRBJ1-3; 8 positions agree with TRBD1. Per germline, CDR1 SGHDN and CDR2 FVKESK. There are 14 residues in the CDR3. V trimming: 4 bases; J trimming: 4 bases; junction bases outside the gene matches: 3.

A word on this clone: Additional DNA sequences in this sample encode the identical CDR3. This sequence joins TRBV28 and TRBJ1-1; no reliable D call. Germline CDR1 MDHEN, CDR2 SYDVKM. The CDR3 consists of 13 residues. V was pared by 3 bases and J by 1 base, with 6 bases between. Written as DNA, the CDR3 is TGTGCCAGCAGTTTTCCAGGGAACACTGAAGCTTTCTTT. Translating gives CASSFPGNTEAFF.

This rearrangement joins TRBV4-2 to TRBJ2-1; D ambiguous. CDR3 length equals 15 residues. Germline loops: CDR1 LGHNA, CDR2 YNFKEQ. V was pared by 0 bases and J by 0 bases, with 6 bases between. The CDR3 DNA follows: TGTGCCAGCAGCCAAGATGGCGTCTCCTACAATGAGCAGTTCTTC. Translation gives CASSQDGVSYNEQFF.